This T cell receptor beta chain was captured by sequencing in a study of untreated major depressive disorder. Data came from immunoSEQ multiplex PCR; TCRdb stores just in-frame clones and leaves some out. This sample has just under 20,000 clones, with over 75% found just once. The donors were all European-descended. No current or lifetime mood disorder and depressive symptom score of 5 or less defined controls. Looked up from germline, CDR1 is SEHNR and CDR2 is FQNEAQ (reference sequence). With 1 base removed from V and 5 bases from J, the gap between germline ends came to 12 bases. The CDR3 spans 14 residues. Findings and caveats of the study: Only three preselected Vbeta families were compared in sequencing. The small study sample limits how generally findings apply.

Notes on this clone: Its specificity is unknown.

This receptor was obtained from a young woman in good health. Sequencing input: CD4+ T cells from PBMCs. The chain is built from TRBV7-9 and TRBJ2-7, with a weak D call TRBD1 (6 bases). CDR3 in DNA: TGTGCCAGCAGCTTAGATGGGGGCTGGGACGAGCAGTACTTC. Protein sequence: CASSLDGGWDEQYF.